These 12 T cell receptor beta chains share one sample of origin, sequenced in a study of blood T cell repertoires in COVID-19. Here immunoSEQ multiplex PCR was the method, and the copy in TCRdb shows in-frame clones only, minus some. The sample contains around 270,000 clones, 91% of which appear only once. The specimen was peripheral blood. The origin of the receptors is a person aged 18-29 years with COVID-19, enrolled during active disease.

The rearrangement joins TRBV11-1 to TRBJ2-7, with a possible D match to TRBD1 (5 bases). V lost 1 base, J lost 2 bases, and 12 bases lay in between. This CDR3 has 15 residues. The germline CDR1 and CDR2 sequences are SGHAT and FQDESV (reference sequence). The CDR3 spells CASSLEGRSAYEQYF. The CDR3 region has the DNA TGTGCCAGCAGCTTAGAGGGGCGGTCGGCCTACGAGCAGTACTTC.

The sample holds a few counts of this clone. The chain has TRBV5-3 and TRBJ2-7; 7 bases are a match to TRBD2. TRBV5-3 belongs to the ORF category, with a function that is uncertain. After removal of 0 bases from V and 7 bases from J, the junction contained 7 bases not matched to a gene. The CDR3 loop spans 14 amino acids. This chain's CDR3 is CARSLGREKREQYF. As DNA, the CDR3 is TGTGCCAGAAGCTTGGGGCGGGAGAAGAGGGAGCAGTACTTC.

The V gene is TRBV19, the J gene TRBJ2-5; D ambiguous. This CDR3 is built from 14 residues. Trimming took off 2 bases at V and 2 bases at J, with 9 bases between the two ends. Germline V gives CDR1 LNHDA, CDR2 SQIVND (reference sequence). The CDR3 DNA sequence: TGTGCCAGTAGTATAAGATTACAGCAAGAGACCCAGTACTTC. Translated, it gives CASSIRLQQETQYF. Using reference TRBV19 and TRBJ2-5 for the parts outside the CDR3, the full variable domain is DGGITQSPKYLFRKEGQNVTLSCEQNLNHDAMYWYRQDPGQGLRLIYYSQIVNDFQKGDIAEGYSVSREKKESFPLTVTSAQKNPTAFYLCASSIRLQQETQYFGPGTRLLVL.

This clone was seen only once. V is TRBV4-3 and J is TRBJ1-2, with 7 bases that match TRBD1. This CDR3 contains 16 residues. Germline V gene lookup returns CDR1 LGHNA and CDR2 YSLEER. V lost 0 bases, J lost 4 bases, and 8 bases stayed unmatched. The CDR3: CASSQDVGQTFYGYTF. CDR3 coding DNA: TGCGCCAGCAGCCAAGATGTGGGACAGACTTTCTATGGCTACACCTTC.

J is TRBJ2-2 and V is TRBV19; TRBD2 matches 9 bases. Trimming at V came to 4 bases and at J to 1 base, leaving 13 bases not matched to a gene. This CDR3 has 19 amino acids. Germline assignment: CDR1 LNHDA and CDR2 SQIVND (reference sequence). In DNA, the CDR3 is TGTGCCAGTAGTACGGACCTCCCTAGCGGGAAATGGAACACCGGGGAGCTGTTTTTT. It yields the protein CASSTDLPSGKWNTGELFF.

This chain uses TRBV27 with TRBJ2-7; TRBD1 agrees at 10 bases. J lost 3 bases, V lost 5 bases, and 7 bases had no gene match. The CDR3 has 15 residues. Germline V gene lookup returns CDR1 MNHEY and CDR2 SMNVEV (reference sequence). The CDR3 nucleotides are TGTGCCAGCAGTGCCTTAGGACAGGGGGTCTACGAGCAGTACTTC. It translates to CASSALGQGVYEQYF.

The rearrangement joins TRBV28 to TRBJ1-1; D remains unclear. The CDR3 loop spans 14 amino acids. Germline CDR1 reads MDHEN; CDR2 reads SYDVKM. Trimming removed 10 bases at V and 3 bases at J, with 18 bases between. CDR3 residues: CATFPGPRDTEAFF. The CDR3 nucleotides are TGTGCCACCTTTCCGGGTCCACGGGACACTGAAGCTTTCTTT.

This clone showed up just once. The J gene is TRBJ2-7, the V gene TRBV27; TRBD1 aligns across 9 bases. In germline, CDR1 is MNHEY, CDR2 SMNVEV (reference sequence). The length of the CDR3 is 13 residues. The J segment lost 4 bases and the V segment lost 6 bases, leaving 4 bases of the junction unmatched. The CDR3 protein is CASRATGGYEQYF. The CDR3 DNA is TGTGCCAGCAGAGCGACAGGGGGGTACGAGCAGTACTTC.

This rearrangement joins TRBV7-6 to TRBJ1-4; D remains ambiguous. Between the trimmed V and J ends, which lost 0 bases and 8 bases, there was a span of 16 bases. Germline V CDR1 and CDR2: SGHVS, FNYEAQ. The CDR3 consists of 16 residues. The CDR3 reads CASSLAFGRGREKLFF. DNA for the CDR3: TGTGCCAGCAGCTTAGCGTTCGGACGGGGTCGGGAAAAACTGTTTTTT.

This chain joins TRBV19 and TRBJ1-1, with unresolved D. Germline V gives CDR1 LNHDA, CDR2 SQIVND (reference sequence). The CDR3 runs to 14 residues. V was cut by 1 base and J by 4 bases, with 10 bases left in between. The CDR3 nucleotides read TGTGCCAGTAGTATAGGTGCGTCGTCCACTGAAGCTTTCTTT. It specifies CASSIGASSTEAFF. Together with reference TRBV19 and TRBJ1-1, the CDR3 gives the full variable domain: DGGITQSPKYLFRKEGQNVTLSCEQNLNHDAMYWYRQDPGQGLRLIYYSQIVNDFQKGDIAEGYSVSREKKESFPLTVTSAQKNPTAFYLCASSIGASSTEAFFGQGTRLTVV.

The chain's CDR3 is CASSREGLTDTQYF. The DNA of the CDR3 is TGTGCCAGCAGCCGGGAGGGGCTCACAGATACGCAGTATTTT. This chain links TRBV27 with TRBJ2-3; 8 positions agree with TRBD2. J was trimmed by 2 bases and V by 6 bases; bases with no gene match: 4. This CDR3 is built from 14 residues. CDR1 and CDR2 (germline): MNHEY, SMNVEV (reference sequence).

V is TRBV25-1 and J is TRBJ2-1, with D uncertain. With 6 bases removed from V and 0 bases from J, the gap between germline ends came to 6 bases. Looked up from germline, CDR1 is MGHDK and CDR2 is SYGVNS. The CDR3 consists of 13 residues. The CDR3 region has the DNA TGTGCCAGCAGCGGGTCCTCCTACAATGAGCAGTTCTTC. This gives the protein CASSGSSYNEQFF.